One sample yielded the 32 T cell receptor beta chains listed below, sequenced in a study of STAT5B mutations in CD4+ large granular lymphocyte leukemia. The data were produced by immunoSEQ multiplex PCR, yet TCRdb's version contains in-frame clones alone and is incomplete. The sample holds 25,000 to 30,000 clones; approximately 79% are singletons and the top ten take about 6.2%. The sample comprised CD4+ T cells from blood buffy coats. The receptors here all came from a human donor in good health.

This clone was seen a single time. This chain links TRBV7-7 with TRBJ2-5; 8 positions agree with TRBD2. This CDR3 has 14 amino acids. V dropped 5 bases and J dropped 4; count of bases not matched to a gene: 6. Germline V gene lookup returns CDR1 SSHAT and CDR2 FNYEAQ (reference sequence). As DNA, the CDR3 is TGTGCCAGCAGCGCCGGGGGGGGGAGAGAGACCCAGTACTTC. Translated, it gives CASSAGGGRETQYF. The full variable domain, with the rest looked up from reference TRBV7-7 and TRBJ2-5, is GAGVSQSPRYKVTKRGQDVTLRCDPISSHATLYWYQQALGQGPEFLTYFNYEAQPDKSGLPSDRFSAERPEGSISTLTIQRTEQRDSAMYRCASSAGGGRETQYFGPGTRLLVL.

CDR3 DNA sequence: TGTGCCAGCAGCTCCTACGGAACTAGGAACTACGAGCAGTACTTC. Translated, it gives CASSSYGTRNYEQYF. The chain uses TRBV7-2 and TRBJ2-7, with D maybe TRBD2 (5 bases). The length of the CDR3 is 15 residues. V lost 4 bases and J lost 3, with 16 bases in between. From germline, CDR1 is SGHTA and CDR2 FQGNSA.

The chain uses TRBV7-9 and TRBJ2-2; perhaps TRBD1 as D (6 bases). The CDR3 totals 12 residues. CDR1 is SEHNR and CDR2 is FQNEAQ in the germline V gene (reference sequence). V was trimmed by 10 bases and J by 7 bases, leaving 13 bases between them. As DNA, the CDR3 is TGTGCCACCCGGGACACGGGCGGGGAGCTGTTTTTT. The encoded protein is CATRDTGGELFF.

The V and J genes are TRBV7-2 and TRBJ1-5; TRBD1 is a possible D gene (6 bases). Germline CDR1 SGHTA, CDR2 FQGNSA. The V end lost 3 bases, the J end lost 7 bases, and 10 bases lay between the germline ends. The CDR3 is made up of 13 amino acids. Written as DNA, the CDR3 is TGTGCCAGCAGCTTCCCAGGGGCCCAGCCCCAGCATTTT. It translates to CASSFPGAQPQHF.

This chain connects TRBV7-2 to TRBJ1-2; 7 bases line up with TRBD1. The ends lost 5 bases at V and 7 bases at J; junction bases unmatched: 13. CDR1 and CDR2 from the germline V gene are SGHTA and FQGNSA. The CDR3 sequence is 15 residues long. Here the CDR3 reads CASSPGGGGNRGYTF. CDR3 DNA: TGTGCCAGCAGCCCAGGGGGGGGCGGGAATCGTGGCTACACCTTC. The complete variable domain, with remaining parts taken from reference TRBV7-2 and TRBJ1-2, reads GAGVSQSPSNKVTEKGKDVELRCDPISGHTALYWYRQSLGQGLEFLIYFQGNSAPDKSGLPSDRFSAERTGGSVSTLTIQRTQQEDSAVYLCASSPGGGGNRGYTFGSGTRLTVV.

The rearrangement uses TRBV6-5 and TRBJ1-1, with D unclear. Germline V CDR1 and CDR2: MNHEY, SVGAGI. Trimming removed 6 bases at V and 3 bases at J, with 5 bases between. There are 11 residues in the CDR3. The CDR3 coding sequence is TGTGCCAGCAGAAGGGACACTGAAGCTTTCTTT. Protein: CASRRDTEAFF.

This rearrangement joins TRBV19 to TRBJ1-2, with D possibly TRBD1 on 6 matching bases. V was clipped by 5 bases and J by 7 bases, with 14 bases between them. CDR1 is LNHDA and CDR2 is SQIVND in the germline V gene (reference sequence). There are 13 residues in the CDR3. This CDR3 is CASSWTVRGGYTF. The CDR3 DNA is TGTGCCAGTAGTTGGACAGTGCGTGGTGGCTACACCTTC.

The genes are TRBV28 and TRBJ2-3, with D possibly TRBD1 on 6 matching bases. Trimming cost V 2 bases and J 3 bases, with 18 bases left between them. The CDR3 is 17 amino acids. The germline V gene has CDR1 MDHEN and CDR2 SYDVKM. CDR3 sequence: CASSLPPGQSRTDTQYF. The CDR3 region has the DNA TGTGCCAGCAGTTTACCCCCCGGACAGTCAAGGACAGATACGCAGTATTTT.

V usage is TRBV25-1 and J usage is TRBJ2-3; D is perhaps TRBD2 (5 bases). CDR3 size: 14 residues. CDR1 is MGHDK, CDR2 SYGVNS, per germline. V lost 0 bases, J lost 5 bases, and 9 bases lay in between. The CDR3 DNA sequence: TGTGCCAGCAGTGAATACCTAGGAGGAGATACGCAGTATTTT. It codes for CASSEYLGGDTQYF.

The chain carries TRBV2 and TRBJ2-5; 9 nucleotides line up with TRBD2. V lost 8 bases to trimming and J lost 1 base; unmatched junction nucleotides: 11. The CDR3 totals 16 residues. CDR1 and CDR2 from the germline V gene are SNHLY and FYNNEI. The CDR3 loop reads CASAGGKRGAQETQYF. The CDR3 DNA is TGTGCCAGCGCCGGGGGAAAGCGGGGGGCCCAAGAGACCCAGTACTTC.

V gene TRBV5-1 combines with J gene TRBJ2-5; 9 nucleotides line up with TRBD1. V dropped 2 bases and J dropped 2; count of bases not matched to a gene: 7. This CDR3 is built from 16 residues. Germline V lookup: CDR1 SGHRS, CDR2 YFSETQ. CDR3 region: CASSLSLGTGQETQYF. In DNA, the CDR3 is TGCGCCAGCAGCTTATCGCTAGGGACAGGGCAAGAGACCCAGTACTTC.

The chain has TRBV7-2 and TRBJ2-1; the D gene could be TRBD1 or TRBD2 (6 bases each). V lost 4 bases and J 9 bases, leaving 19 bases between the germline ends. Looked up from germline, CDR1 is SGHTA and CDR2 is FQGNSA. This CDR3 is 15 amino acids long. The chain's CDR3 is CASSYGLGGRSEQFF. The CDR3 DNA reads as TGTGCCAGCAGCTACGGTCTGGGGGGCAGGTCTGAGCAGTTCTTC. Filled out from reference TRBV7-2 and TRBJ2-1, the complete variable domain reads GAGVSQSPSNKVTEKGKDVELRCDPISGHTALYWYRQSLGQGLEFLIYFQGNSAPDKSGLPSDRFSAERTGGSVSTLTIQRTQQEDSAVYLCASSYGLGGRSEQFFGPGTRLTVL.

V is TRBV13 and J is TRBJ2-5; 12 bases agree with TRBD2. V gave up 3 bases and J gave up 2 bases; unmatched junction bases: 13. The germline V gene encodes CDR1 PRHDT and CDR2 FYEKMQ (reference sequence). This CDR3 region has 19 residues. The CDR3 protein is CASSLSTSGGTRFQETQYF. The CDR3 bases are TGTGCCAGCAGCTTGAGCACTAGCGGGGGGACCCGGTTTCAAGAGACCCAGTACTTC.

The CDR3 sequence: CASSLEGPMDEQYF. CDR3 coding DNA: TGCGCCAGCAGCTTGGAGGGGCCGATGGACGAGCAGTACTTC. V gene TRBV5-1 combines with J gene TRBJ2-7; a weak D match, TRBD1 (5 bases). Looked up from germline, CDR1 is SGHRS and CDR2 is YFSETQ. V lost 0 bases and J 5 bases, leaving 12 bases between the germline ends. The CDR3 is 14 residues long.

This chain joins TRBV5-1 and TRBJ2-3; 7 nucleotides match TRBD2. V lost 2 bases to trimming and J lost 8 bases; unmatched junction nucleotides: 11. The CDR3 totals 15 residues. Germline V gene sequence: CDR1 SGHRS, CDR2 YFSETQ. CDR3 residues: CASSLVAGSTGTQYF. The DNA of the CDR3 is TGCGCCAGCAGCTTAGTAGCGGGCTCCACTGGTACGCAGTATTTT.

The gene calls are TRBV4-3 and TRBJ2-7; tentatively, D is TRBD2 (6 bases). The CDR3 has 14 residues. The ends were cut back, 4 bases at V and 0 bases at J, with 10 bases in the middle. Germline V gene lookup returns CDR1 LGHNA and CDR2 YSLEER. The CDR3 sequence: CASSRGLISYEQYF. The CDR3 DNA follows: TGCGCCAGCAGCCGCGGACTAATCTCCTACGAGCAGTACTTC.

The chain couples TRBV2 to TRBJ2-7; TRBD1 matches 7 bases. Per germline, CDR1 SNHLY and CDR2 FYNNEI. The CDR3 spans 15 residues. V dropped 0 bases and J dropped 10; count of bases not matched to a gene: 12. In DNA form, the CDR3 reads TGTGCCAGCAGTGAAGCTGGCCCGGGACAGTCTATTCAGTACTTC. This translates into CASSEAGPGQSIQYF.

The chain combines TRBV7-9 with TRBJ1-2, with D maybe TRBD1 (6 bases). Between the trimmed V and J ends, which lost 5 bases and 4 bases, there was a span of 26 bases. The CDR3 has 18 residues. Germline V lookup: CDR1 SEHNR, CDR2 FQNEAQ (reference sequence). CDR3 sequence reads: CASSPKGGEGRGFYGYTF. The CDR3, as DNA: TGTGCCAGCAGCCCTAAGGGGGGAGAGGGACGTGGCTTCTATGGCTACACCTTC. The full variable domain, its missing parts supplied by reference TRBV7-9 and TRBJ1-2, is DTGVSQNPRHKITKRGQNVTFRCDPISEHNRLYWYRQTLGQGPEFLTYFQNEAQLEKSRLLSDRFSAERPKGSFSTLEIQRTEQGDSAMYLCASSPKGGEGRGFYGYTFGSGTRLTVV.

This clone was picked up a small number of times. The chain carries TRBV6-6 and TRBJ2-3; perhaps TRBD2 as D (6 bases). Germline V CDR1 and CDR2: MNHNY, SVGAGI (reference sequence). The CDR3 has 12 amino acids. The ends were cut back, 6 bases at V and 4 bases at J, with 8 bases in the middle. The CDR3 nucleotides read TGTGCCAGCAGCAGACTAGCAGATACGCAGTATTTT. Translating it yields CASSRLADTQYF.

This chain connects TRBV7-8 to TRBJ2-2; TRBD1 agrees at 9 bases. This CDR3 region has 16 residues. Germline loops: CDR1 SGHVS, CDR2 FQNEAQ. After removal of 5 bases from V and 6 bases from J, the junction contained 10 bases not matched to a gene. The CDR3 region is CASSDPRGQGSGELFF. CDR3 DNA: TGTGCCAGCAGCGATCCCCGGGGACAGGGTTCCGGGGAGCTGTTTTTT.

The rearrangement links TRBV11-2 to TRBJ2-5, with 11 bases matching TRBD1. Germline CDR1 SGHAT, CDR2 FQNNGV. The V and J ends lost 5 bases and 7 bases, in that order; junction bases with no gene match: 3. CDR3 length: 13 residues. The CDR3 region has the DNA TGTGCCAGCAGCCTCGGGACAGGGGGGACCCAGTACTTC. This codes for CASSLGTGGTQYF.

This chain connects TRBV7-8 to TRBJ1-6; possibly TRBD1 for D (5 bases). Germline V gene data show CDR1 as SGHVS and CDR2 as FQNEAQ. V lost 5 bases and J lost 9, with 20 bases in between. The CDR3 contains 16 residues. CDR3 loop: CASSLGSGHAASPLHF. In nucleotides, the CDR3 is TGTGCCAGCAGCCTGGGATCAGGGCACGCCGCTTCACCCCTCCACTTT. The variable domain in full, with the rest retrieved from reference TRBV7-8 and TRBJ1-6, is GAGVSQSPRYKVAKRGQDVALRCDPISGHVSLFWYQQALGQGPEFLTYFQNEAQLDKSGLPSDRFFAERPEGSVSTLKIQRTQQEDSAVYLCASSLGSGHAASPLHFGNGTRLTVT.

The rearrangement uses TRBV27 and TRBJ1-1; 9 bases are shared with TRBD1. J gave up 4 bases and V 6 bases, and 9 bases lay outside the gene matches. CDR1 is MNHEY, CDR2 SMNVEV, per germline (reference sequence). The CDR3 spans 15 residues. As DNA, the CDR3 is TGTGCCAGCAGAAAGGGGACAGGGAAGGGCACTGAAGCTTTCTTT. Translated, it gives CASRKGTGKGTEAFF.

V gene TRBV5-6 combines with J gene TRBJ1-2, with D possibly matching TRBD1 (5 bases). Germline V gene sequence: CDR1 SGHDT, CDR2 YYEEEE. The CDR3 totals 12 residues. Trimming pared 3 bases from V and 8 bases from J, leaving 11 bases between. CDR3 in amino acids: CASSSTEGGYTF. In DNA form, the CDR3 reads TGTGCCAGCAGCTCGACAGAGGGAGGCTACACCTTC.

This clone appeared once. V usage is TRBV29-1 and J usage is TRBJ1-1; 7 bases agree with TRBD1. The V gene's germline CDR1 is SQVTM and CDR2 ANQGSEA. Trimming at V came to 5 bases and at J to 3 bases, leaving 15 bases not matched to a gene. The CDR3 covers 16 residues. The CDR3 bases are TGCAGCGTTCTCGAGGCAGGGGGAGTTATTTACACTGAAGCTTTCTTT. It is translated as CSVLEAGGVIYTEAFF.

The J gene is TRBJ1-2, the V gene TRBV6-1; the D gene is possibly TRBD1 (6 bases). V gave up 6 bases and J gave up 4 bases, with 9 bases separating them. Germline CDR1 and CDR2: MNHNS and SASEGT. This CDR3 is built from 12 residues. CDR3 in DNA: TGTGCCAGCAGAGGGGGGAGCTATGGCTACACCTTC. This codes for CASRGGSYGYTF.

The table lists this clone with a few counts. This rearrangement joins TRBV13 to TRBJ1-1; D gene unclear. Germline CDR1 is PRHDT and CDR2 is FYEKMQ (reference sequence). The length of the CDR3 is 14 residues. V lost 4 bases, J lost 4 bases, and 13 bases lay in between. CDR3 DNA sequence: TGTGCCAGCAGCTCCGGAGTTACTGGCACTGAAGCTTTCTTT. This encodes CASSSGVTGTEAFF.

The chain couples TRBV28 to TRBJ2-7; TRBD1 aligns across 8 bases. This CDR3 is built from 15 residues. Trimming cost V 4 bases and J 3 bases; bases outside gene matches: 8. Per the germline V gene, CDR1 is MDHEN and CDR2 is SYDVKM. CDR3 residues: CASSSPGQGDYEQYV. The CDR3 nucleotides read TGTGCCAGCAGTTCCCCAGGACAGGGAGACTACGAGCAGTACGTC.

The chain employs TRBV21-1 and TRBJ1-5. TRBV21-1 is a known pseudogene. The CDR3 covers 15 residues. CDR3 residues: CASSKEKVLVQPQHF. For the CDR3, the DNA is TGTGCCAGCAGCAAAGAAAAGGTTTTAGTACAGCCCCAGCATTTT.

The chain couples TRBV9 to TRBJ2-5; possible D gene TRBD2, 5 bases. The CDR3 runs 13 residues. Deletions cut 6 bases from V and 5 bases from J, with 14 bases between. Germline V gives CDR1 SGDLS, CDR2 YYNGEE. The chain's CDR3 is CASIPGVGETQYF. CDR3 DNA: TGTGCCAGCATCCCCGGGGTGGGGGAGACCCAGTACTTC.

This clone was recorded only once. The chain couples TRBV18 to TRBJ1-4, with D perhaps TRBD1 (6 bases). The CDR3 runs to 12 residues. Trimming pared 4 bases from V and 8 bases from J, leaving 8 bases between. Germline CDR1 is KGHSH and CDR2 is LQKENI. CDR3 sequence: CASSHGQEKLFF. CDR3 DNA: TGTGCCAGCTCACATGGACAGGAAAAACTGTTTTTT. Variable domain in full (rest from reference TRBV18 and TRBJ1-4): NAGVMQNPRHLVRRRGQEARLRCSPMKGHSHVYWYRQLPEEGLKFMVYLQKENIIDESGMPKERFSAEFPKEGPSILRIQQVVRGDSAAYFCASSHGQEKLFFGSGTQLSVL.

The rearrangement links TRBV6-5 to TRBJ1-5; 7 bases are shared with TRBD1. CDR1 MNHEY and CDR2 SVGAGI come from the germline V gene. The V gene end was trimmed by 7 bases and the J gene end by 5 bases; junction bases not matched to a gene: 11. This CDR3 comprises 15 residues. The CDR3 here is CASTATWTGDQPQHF. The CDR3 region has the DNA TGTGCCAGCACAGCGACATGGACAGGTGATCAGCCCCAGCATTTT.